A single sample is the source of the 27 T cell receptor beta chains below, sequenced in a study of human versus mouse CDR3 diversity and MHC coevolution. The method was immunoSEQ multiplex PCR; TCRdb's version includes in-frame clones alone and lacks a portion of them. The sample lists tens of thousands of clones, approximately 94% occurring once. Material: naive CD4+ T cells from blood. Subset of the sample: CD45RO-negative CD62L-positive naive CD4 T cells. The receptors shown here come from a person between 55 and 70 years old in good health.

The CDR3 region has the DNA TGTGCCAGCAGCGCCTCTCCGGGACAGGCCAGGGGGACCCAGTACTTC. Protein product: CASSASPGQARGTQYF. The chain is built from TRBV5-4 and TRBJ2-5; 8 positions agree with TRBD1. The CDR3 totals 16 residues. J gave up 7 bases and V 4 bases, and 15 bases lay outside the gene matches. CDR1 is SGHNT and CDR2 is YYREEE in the germline V gene (reference sequence).

The chain carries TRBV11-2 and TRBJ2-1; the match to TRBD2 covers 8 bases. This CDR3 is built from 14 residues. The germline V gene has CDR1 SGHAT and CDR2 FQNNGV. The trim removed 4 bases at V and 6 bases at J, leaving 5 bases unmatched. The CDR3: CASSSAGVVNEQFF. For the CDR3, the DNA is TGTGCCAGCAGCTCAGCGGGAGTCGTCAATGAGCAGTTCTTC. The whole variable domain, remainder taken from reference TRBV11-2 and TRBJ2-1, is EAGVAQSPRYKIIEKRQSVAFWCNPISGHATLYWYQQILGQGPKLLIQFQNNGVVDDSQLPKDRFSAERLKGVDSTLKIQPAKLEDSAVYLCASSSAGVVNEQFFGPGTRLTVL.

This clone was detected once. The chain couples TRBV11-2 to TRBJ2-4; 14 bases match TRBD2. This CDR3 spans 18 amino acids. Germline CDR1 SGHAT, CDR2 FQNNGV. The V and J ends lost 3 bases and 9 bases, in that order; junction bases with no gene match: 13. The CDR3 protein is CASSFPQTSGRARGIQYF. The CDR3 bases are TGTGCCAGCAGCTTTCCTCAGACTAGCGGGAGGGCCCGGGGCATTCAGTACTTC.

CDR3 protein: CASRRDRQETQYF. The CDR3 DNA reads as TGTGCCAGCAGACGGGACAGGCAAGAGACCCAGTACTTC. The chain carries TRBV6-5 and TRBJ2-5; 8 positions match TRBD1. The germline V gene encodes CDR1 MNHEY and CDR2 SVGAGI. This CDR3 comprises 13 residues. Trimming at V came to 6 bases and at J to 2 bases, leaving 2 bases not matched to a gene.

The V and J genes are TRBV2 and TRBJ2-5, with 11 bases aligning to TRBD2. TRBJ2-7 matches the DNA end more closely, so the J call is doubtful. This CDR3 spans 14 amino acids. Germline-derived CDR1 and CDR2 are SNHLY and FYNNEI. Here the CDR3 DNA reads TGTGCCAGCAGTGCGCTAGCGGGAGGCTACGAGCAGTACTTC. As protein: CASSALAGGYEQYF.

The CDR3 region is CASSVDGTGELFF. In DNA, the CDR3 is TGTGCCAGCAGTGTAGATGGCACCGGGGAGCTGTTTTTT. V gene TRBV6-4 combines with J gene TRBJ2-2; D call uncertain. V was pared by 4 bases and J by 4 bases, with 7 bases between. This CDR3 is 13 amino acids long. Germline V gives CDR1 MRHNA, CDR2 SNTAGT.

The chain has TRBV30 and TRBJ1-1; 12 bases match TRBD1. V lost 3 bases to trimming and J lost 0 bases; unmatched junction nucleotides: 8. The germline CDR1 and CDR2 sequences are GTSNPN and SVGIG (reference sequence). CDR3 size: 17 residues. The DNA of the CDR3 is TGTGCCTGGAGGGGGGACAGGGGGCCTTTCATGAACACTGAAGCTTTCTTT. This gives the protein CAWRGDRGPFMNTEAFF.

The gene calls are TRBV7-3 and TRBJ1-3, with D uncertain. This CDR3 contains 14 residues. Trimming cost V 1 base and J 4 bases, with 8 bases left between them. Germline CDR1 and CDR2: SGHTA and FQGTGA. CDR3 nucleotides: TGTGCCAGCAGCTTAAAGATCGGGGGAAACACCATATATTTT. Translation: CASSLKIGGNTIYF. The whole variable domain, remainder taken from reference TRBV7-3 and TRBJ1-3, is GAGVSQTPSNKVTEKGKYVELRCDPISGHTALYWYRQSLGQGPEFLIYFQGTGAADDSGLPNDRFFAVRPEGSVSTLKIQRTERGDSAVYLCASSLKIGGNTIYFGEGSWLTVV.

Details on this clone: Other DNA variants within this sample encode the same CDR3. The chain carries TRBV29-1 and TRBJ2-4; 7 bases agree with TRBD1. The J segment lost 7 bases and the V segment lost 3 bases, leaving 6 bases of the junction unmatched. This CDR3 has 13 amino acids. Germline V gives CDR1 SQVTM, CDR2 ANQGSEA. The CDR3 protein is CSVDEGQTNIQYF. CDR3 nucleotides: TGCAGCGTTGACGAGGGACAGACTAACATTCAGTACTTC.

This chain uses TRBV2 with TRBJ2-2, with 13 bases fitting TRBD2. Germline V gene lookup returns CDR1 SNHLY and CDR2 FYNNEI. The CDR3 loop spans 15 amino acids. V was pared by 7 bases and J by 6 bases, with 5 bases of the junction left unmatched. Written as DNA, the CDR3 is TGTGCCAGCAATCGGGGACTAGCGGGACCCGGGGAGCTGTTTTTT. This sequence encodes CASNRGLAGPGELFF.

The J gene is TRBJ2-7, the V gene TRBV7-3; D may be TRBD1 (6 bases). Germline CDR1 SGHTA, CDR2 FQGTGA. The CDR3 totals 14 residues. Trimming pared 2 bases from V and 3 bases from J, leaving 11 bases between. CDR3 in amino acids: CASSLYRDGYEQYF. The CDR3 coding sequence is TGTGCCAGCAGCTTATACAGGGACGGCTACGAGCAGTACTTC.

The CDR3 reads CASSLGQGSQETQYF. The CDR3 DNA reads as TGCGCCAGCAGCTTGGGACAGGGGTCTCAAGAGACCCAGTACTTC. This chain uses TRBV5-1 with TRBJ2-5, with 8 bases identical to TRBD1. V lost 0 bases and J lost 2; bases outside the gene matches: 3. Germline assignment: CDR1 SGHRS and CDR2 YFSETQ. The CDR3 spans 15 residues.

This chain joins TRBV6-1 and TRBJ2-3, with no clear D. Trimming took 1 base from V and 2 from J, leaving 7 bases between them. Germline V gene data show CDR1 as MNHNS and CDR2 as SASEGT. There are 14 residues in the CDR3. The CDR3 DNA is TGTGCCAGCAGTGAAGGCGCGGTCACAGATACGCAGTATTTT. This gives the protein CASSEGAVTDTQYF.

The chain joins TRBV7-3 to TRBJ2-5; 10 nucleotides line up with TRBD2. CDR1 and CDR2 from the germline V gene are SGHTA and FQGTGA. CDR3 length: 17 residues. The trim removed 1 base at V and 1 base at J, leaving 6 bases unmatched. The CDR3, as DNA: TGTGCCAGCAGCTTAATCGGGACTAGCGTGGCCCAAGAGACCCAGTACTTC. Amino acids: CASSLIGTSVAQETQYF.

The chain couples TRBV18 to TRBJ2-7; D unclear. CDR1 and CDR2 (germline): KGHSH, LQKENI. This CDR3 region has 15 residues. Trimming took 3 bases from V and 0 from J, leaving 12 bases between them. CDR3 sequence (DNA): TGTGCCAGCTCACCCGCCCAGGCAAACTCCTACGAGCAGTACTTC. This sequence encodes CASSPAQANSYEQYF.

This clone appeared a few times. This chain connects TRBV19 to TRBJ1-4; the D gene is possibly TRBD1 (6 bases). The germline gives CDR1 LNHDA, CDR2 SQIVND (reference sequence). This CDR3 is 16 amino acids long. V was trimmed by 10 bases and J by 3 bases, leaving 21 bases between them. CDR3 residues: CATVARGGRANEKLFF. In DNA, the CDR3 is TGTGCCACCGTCGCGAGGGGGGGTCGGGCTAATGAAAAACTGTTTTTT.

The V and J genes are TRBV5-1 and TRBJ2-3; 11 nucleotides match TRBD2. The ends lost 4 bases at V and 6 bases at J; junction bases unmatched: 13. Per germline, CDR1 SGHRS and CDR2 YFSETQ. The CDR3 extends over 17 amino acids. Here the CDR3 reads CASSHGTSGGAVDTQYF. For the CDR3, the DNA is TGCGCCAGCAGCCATGGGACTAGCGGAGGCGCGGTGGATACGCAGTATTTT.

The chain employs TRBV7-7 and TRBJ2-1, with 10 bases aligning to TRBD1. This CDR3 is built from 14 residues. Per germline, CDR1 SSHAT and CDR2 FNYEAQ (reference sequence). V shed 4 bases, J shed 6 bases, and the junction held 3 bases outside the gene matches. The CDR3 nucleotides are TGTGCCAGCAGCTCGCGGACAGGGGGCAATGAGCAGTTCTTC. This codes for CASSSRTGGNEQFF.

The chain recombines TRBV2 with TRBJ2-3; D possibly corresponds to TRBD1 (5 bases). Trimming removed 6 bases from V and 2 bases from J, with 15 bases in between. CDR1 is SNHLY and CDR2 is FYNNEI in the germline V gene. The CDR3 contains 15 residues. CDR3 in amino acids: CASSRTSLNTDTQYF. CDR3 nucleotides: TGTGCCAGCAGCCGGACATCGTTAAACACAGATACGCAGTATTTT.

This sequence joins TRBV6-5 and TRBJ2-7, with no clear D. Germline CDR1 MNHEY, CDR2 SVGAGI. V lost 5 bases, J lost 7 bases, and 15 bases lay in between. The CDR3 sequence is 13 residues long. The chain's CDR3 is CASSRRVAAEQYF. The CDR3 DNA follows: TGTGCCAGCAGTAGACGGGTCGCCGCGGAGCAGTACTTC.

This clone was counted between two and nine times. The genes are TRBV7-9 and TRBJ1-4, with D uncertain. Per germline, CDR1 SEHNR and CDR2 FQNEAQ (reference sequence). The V end was cut by 5 bases, the J end by 7 bases, with 14 bases between. CDR3 length equals 14 residues. Here the CDR3 reads CASSPPGLGEKLFF. CDR3 coding DNA: TGTGCCAGCAGCCCCCCGGGGTTAGGTGAAAAACTGTTTTTT.

The chain joins TRBV2 to TRBJ1-1; 12 nucleotides line up with TRBD1. CDR1 is SNHLY, CDR2 FYNNEI, per germline. CDR3 size: 16 residues. With V trimmed by 4 bases and J by 1 base, 4 bases remained unmatched. This CDR3 is CASSGRGQGANTEAFF. The CDR3 region has the DNA TGTGCCAGCAGTGGCAGGGGACAGGGGGCGAACACTGAAGCTTTCTTT.

The chain uses TRBV19 and TRBJ2-5; TRBD1 matches 12 bases. The J call is doubtful: the DNA matches TRBJ2-7 better. Germline V gives CDR1 LNHDA, CDR2 SQIVND (reference sequence). The CDR3 is 18 amino acids. The CDR3 coding sequence is TGTGCCAGTAGCCCGGGGACAGGGGGCGCGAAAAGGGTTTACGAGCAGTACTTC. Protein: CASSPGTGGAKRVYEQYF.

The CDR3 nucleotides are TGTGCCAGCAGCCAAGGTGGCGACTCGAGAGTCTATGAGCAGTTCTTC. Translating it yields CASSQGGDSRVYEQFF. The chain recombines TRBV4-2 with TRBJ2-1; D is ambiguous. Germline V gene data show CDR1 as LGHNA and CDR2 as YNFKEQ. The CDR3 runs 16 residues. V gave up 1 base and J gave up 8 bases, with 18 bases separating them.

J is TRBJ2-1 and V is TRBV6-1; TRBD2 aligns across 9 bases. Germline V gene sequence: CDR1 MNHNS, CDR2 SASEGT. V was clipped by 4 bases and J by 5 bases; unmatched bases: 12. CDR3 length equals 17 residues. The CDR3 loop is CASSARTSATINNEQFF. The CDR3 DNA reads TGTGCCAGCAGTGCGAGGACTAGCGCCACGATTAACAATGAGCAGTTCTTC.

V and J are TRBV10-2 and TRBJ2-7; the match to TRBD2 covers 10 bases. The junction had 1 base not matched to a gene; V was cut back by 5 bases and J by 0 bases. Per germline, CDR1 WSHSY and CDR2 SAAADI. This CDR3 is 14 amino acids long. This CDR3 reads CASSRTSGSYEQYF. The CDR3 nucleotides are TGCGCCAGCAGTAGGACTAGCGGCTCCTACGAGCAGTACTTC.

The rearrangement uses TRBV2 and TRBJ2-1; TRBD2 might be the D (6 bases). The CDR3 runs to 13 residues. Trimming shortened V by 8 bases and J by 6 bases, and 14 bases separated the two germline ends. Germline V gives CDR1 SNHLY, CDR2 FYNNEI. This chain's CDR3 is CASGGSRSNEQFF. The CDR3 coding sequence is TGTGCCAGCGGGGGGTCCCGAAGCAATGAGCAGTTCTTC. Complete variable domain (other parts from reference TRBV2 and TRBJ2-1): EPEVTQTPSHQVTQMGQEVILRCVPISNHLYFYWYRQILGQKVEFLVSFYNNEISEKSEIFDDQFSVERPDGSNFTLKIRSTKLEDSAMYFCASGGSRSNEQFFGPGTRLTVL.